Presented here are 17 T cell receptor beta chains from one specimen sequenced in a study of identifying expanded T cells in peripheral blood. Assay: immunoSEQ multiplex PCR; the TCRdb copy retains only in-frame clones and omits some. The sample records roughly 75,000 clones, 85% to 90% being singletons. Sequenced: blood. The receptors originated from a person aged 18 to 70 in good health.

This clone was recorded only once. The chain is built from TRBV7-8 and TRBJ2-7, with TRBD1 matching 10 bases. There are 17 residues in the CDR3. V trimming: 1 base; J trimming: 4 bases; junction bases outside the gene matches: 10. Looked up from germline, CDR1 is SGHVS and CDR2 is FQNEAQ. In DNA, the CDR3 is TGTGCCAGCAGCTTAGTGGGACAGGGGATCTGGGTTTACGAGCAGTACTTC. Translation: CASSLVGQGIWVYEQYF.

As for this clone: Other DNA sequences in the sample encode the same CDR3. The V call is TRBV11-2, the J call TRBJ1-1; D gene uncertain. The CDR3 totals 14 residues. V lost 1 base and J 1 base, leaving 7 bases between the germline ends. Germline-derived CDR1 and CDR2 are SGHAT and FQNNGV. CDR3 DNA sequence: TGTGCCAGCAGCTTAGTAGTCCAGAACACTGAAGCTTTCTTT. Encoded protein: CASSLVVQNTEAFF.

The rearrangement joins TRBV6-5 to TRBJ2-1, with a tentative D call TRBD2 (6 bases). The CDR3 length is 15 residues. Trimming removed 8 bases from V and 2 bases from J, with 16 bases in between. Germline V gene lookup returns CDR1 MNHEY and CDR2 SVGAGI. As DNA, the CDR3 is TGTGCCAGCTCTGTTGTAGCGGAGACCTACAATGAGCAGTTCTTC. Its protein product is CASSVVAETYNEQFF.

This sequence joins TRBV29-1 and TRBJ1-2, with D hard to call. The CDR3 length is 13 residues. Between the trimmed V and J ends, which lost 6 bases and 5 bases, there was a span of 16 bases. CDR1 is SQVTM and CDR2 is ANQGSEA in the germline V gene. DNA of the CDR3: TGCAGCGTAGCAGGAGCGGGTGGGTATGGCTACACCTTC. It yields the protein CSVAGAGGYGYTF.

The chain combines TRBV5-1 with TRBJ2-4; TRBD1 agrees at 9 bases. CDR1 is SGHRS, CDR2 YFSETQ, per germline. The CDR3 is 15 amino acids. V lost 2 bases and J lost 7; bases outside the gene matches: 7. The CDR3 reads CASSFGTGMSNIQYF. Here the CDR3 DNA reads TGCGCCAGCAGCTTTGGGACAGGGATGTCGAACATTCAGTACTTC. Using reference TRBV5-1 and TRBJ2-4 for the parts outside the CDR3, the full variable domain is KAGVTQTPRYLIKTRGQQVTLSCSPISGHRSVSWYQQTPGQGLQFLFEYFSETQRNKGNFPGRFSGRQFSNSRSEMNVSTLELGDSALYLCASSFGTGMSNIQYFGAGTRLSVL.

The chain recombines TRBV7-2 with TRBJ2-3; no clear D. CDR1 and CDR2 (germline): SGHTA, FQGNSA. The CDR3 totals 15 residues. Trimming took off 2 bases at V and 4 bases at J, with 13 bases between the two ends. The CDR3: CASSLRTPPPDTQYF. The CDR3 nucleotides are TGTGCCAGCAGCTTACGGACCCCGCCGCCAGATACGCAGTATTTT.

The chain uses TRBV6-1 and TRBJ2-3, with D tentatively TRBD1 (6 bases). Germline values: CDR1 MNHNS, CDR2 SASEGT. Deletions cut 2 bases from V and 4 bases from J, with 22 bases between. The CDR3 totals 18 residues. CDR3 loop: CASSENPTSTGKADTQYF. The DNA for the CDR3 is TGTGCCAGCAGTGAAAACCCGACGAGTACAGGGAAGGCAGATACGCAGTATTTT.

This chain connects TRBV2 to TRBJ2-2, with D tentatively TRBD1 (5 bases). The V and J ends lost 3 bases and 4 bases respectively, with 15 bases between them. The germline gives CDR1 SNHLY, CDR2 FYNNEI. The CDR3 runs to 16 residues. The CDR3 nucleotides are TGTGCCAGCAGTGATCTCGGCAGGGAAAGCACCGGGGAGCTGTTTTTT. Amino acids: CASSDLGRESTGELFF.

The V gene is TRBV5-6, the J gene TRBJ2-3; D gene uncertain. Trimming removed 7 bases at V and 0 bases at J, with 9 bases between. Germline V gene lookup returns CDR1 SGHDT and CDR2 YYEEEE. The CDR3 covers 13 residues. CDR3: CASGILSTDTQYF. CDR3 coding DNA: TGTGCCAGCGGGATACTTAGCACAGATACGCAGTATTTT.

The sample holds one count of this clone. The chain links TRBV6-5 to TRBJ1-2; D perhaps matches TRBD1 (6 bases). This CDR3 region has 13 residues. Trimming removed 5 bases at V and 8 bases at J, with 15 bases between. The germline V gene has CDR1 MNHEY and CDR2 SVGAGI. The CDR3: CASSIQGRRGYTF. The CDR3 region has the DNA TGTGCCAGCAGTATACAGGGACGGAGGGGCTACACCTTC.

The chain has TRBV25-1 and TRBJ2-6; D possibly matches TRBD1 or TRBD2 (5 bases each). V was clipped by 3 bases and J by 4 bases, with 10 bases between them. This CDR3 is 15 amino acids long. CDR1 is MGHDK and CDR2 is SYGVNS in the germline V gene. The CDR3 region is CASSDAGTGANVLTF. Here the CDR3 DNA reads TGTGCCAGCAGTGACGCCGGGACCGGGGCCAACGTCCTGACTTTC.

The chain links TRBV7-2 to TRBJ1-2; no reliable D call. This CDR3 is 11 amino acids long. Germline values: CDR1 SGHTA, CDR2 FQGNSA. With 4 bases removed from V and 4 bases from J, the gap between germline ends came to 4 bases. In DNA, the CDR3 is TGTGCCAGCAGCTGGTTCTATGGCTACACCTTC. This sequence encodes CASSWFYGYTF. Filled out from reference TRBV7-2 and TRBJ1-2, the complete variable domain reads GAGVSQSPSNKVTEKGKDVELRCDPISGHTALYWYRQSLGQGLEFLIYFQGNSAPDKSGLPSDRFSAERTGGSVSTLTIQRTQQEDSAVYLCASSWFYGYTFGSGTRLTVV.

V gene TRBV10-2 combines with J gene TRBJ2-1; D remains unclear. This CDR3 region has 16 residues. V shed 6 bases and J shed 8 bases, with 23 bases lying between them. Germline values: CDR1 WSHSY, CDR2 SAAADI. CDR3 sequence: CASSPPAAHPVYEQFF. CDR3 sequence (DNA): TGCGCCAGCAGCCCCCCGGCGGCTCACCCGGTATATGAGCAGTTCTTC.

This clone showed up just once. The genes are TRBV9 and TRBJ2-7; no clear D gene. The germline V gene encodes CDR1 SGDLS and CDR2 YYNGEE. This CDR3 has 15 amino acids. V lost 0 bases to trimming and J lost 2 bases, with 12 bases between them. CDR3 DNA: TGTGCCAGCAGCGTAGAAGATGGCAGCCCCTACGAGCAGTACTTC. It codes for CASSVEDGSPYEQYF.

The chain carries TRBV15 and TRBJ2-7; D perhaps matches TRBD1 (7 bases). This CDR3 is 15 amino acids long. The V end was cut by 8 bases, the J end by 3 bases, with 20 bases between. CDR1 and CDR2 (germline): LNHNV, YYDKDF (reference sequence). The CDR3 DNA reads TGTGCCACCGGCACCCAGGGGGGTTCAGTCTACGAGCAGTACTTC. Translated: CATGTQGGSVYEQYF.

The chain has TRBV11-2 and TRBJ2-3; 7 bases align to TRBD2. The trim removed 5 bases at V and 6 bases at J, leaving 14 bases unmatched. CDR3 length: 16 residues. Germline lookup yields CDR1 SGHAT and CDR2 FQNNGV. The CDR3 loop is CASSRSPETSIDTQYF. DNA of the CDR3: TGTGCCAGCAGCCGATCCCCCGAGACTAGCATCGATACGCAGTATTTT.

This clone showed up just once. This chain links TRBV6-6 with TRBJ2-3, with unresolved D. Looked up from germline, CDR1 is MNHNY and CDR2 is SVGAGI (reference sequence). Trimming cost V 4 bases and J 2 bases, with 10 bases left between them. The CDR3 sequence is 14 residues long. The CDR3 region is CASSSRFITDTQYF. As DNA, the CDR3 is TGTGCCAGCAGTTCTCGATTTATCACAGATACGCAGTATTTT.